The 31 T cell receptor beta chains given below trace back to one sample, sequenced in a study of blood T cells in healthy people across ages. For the second PCR, which ran for about 7 to 12 cycles, a sample-barcoded 5' primer and a J-beta primer mix were used. A single record per CDR3 protein comes from TCRdb applying MiXCR to the 5' RACE reads. The sample has around 1,700,000 distinct CDR3 sequences, roughly 27% seen once; the top ten hold approximately 7.7%. The material sequenced was blood. The receptors derive from a woman in her 30s in good health.

There are a few counts of this clonotype. This sequence may be a read error, since a much larger clone differs from it by one base. The chain joins TRBV5-5 to TRBJ2-7; D is ambiguous. CDR3 size: 14 residues. CDR1 is SGHKS and CDR2 is YYEKEE in the germline V gene (reference sequence). The CDR3 nucleotides are TGTGCCAGCAGCTTGGCGAAAGTCACCTACGGGCAGTACTTC. Its protein is CASSLAKVTYGQYF. The complete variable domain, with remaining parts taken from reference TRBV5-5 and TRBJ2-7, reads DAGVTQSPTHLIKTRGQQVTLRCSPISGHKSVSWYQQVLGQGPQFIFQYYEKEERGRGNFPDRFSARQFPNYSSELNVNALLLGDSALYLCASSLAKVTYGQYFGPGTRLTVT.

Comments on this clonotype: This likely stems from a read error, as it lies one base from a far larger clone. This chain uses TRBV5-1 with TRBJ2-5; 7 bases fit TRBD1. Germline loops: CDR1 SGHRS, CDR2 YFSETQ. The CDR3 sequence is 12 residues long. CDR3 region: CASNLGTGEQYF. Written as DNA, the CDR3 is TGCGCCAGCAACTTGGGTACAGGGGAGCAGTACTTC.

This clonotype occurred a few times. The gene calls are TRBV20-1 and TRBJ1-1; D might be TRBD1 (5 bases). This CDR3 contains 12 residues. The germline CDR1 and CDR2 sequences are DFQATT and SNEGSKA (reference sequence). Written as DNA, the CDR3 is TGCAGCACTCACGAAGGGACGGATGAAGCTTTCTTT. Its translation: CSTHEGTDEAFF.

The CDR3 bases are TGTGCCAGCAGCCGACAGGGGGCTAGTCAGCCCCAGCATTTT. Its protein product is CASSRQGASQPQHF. The chain carries TRBV7-9 and TRBJ1-5, with TRBD1 identical over 10 bases. V shed 5 bases and J 6 bases; nucleotides not matched to a gene: 4. The length of the CDR3 is 14 residues. The germline gives CDR1 SEHNR, CDR2 FQNEAQ (reference sequence).

The chain recombines TRBV3-1 with TRBJ2-5; tentative D call: TRBD2 (6 bases). Looked up from germline, CDR1 is LGHDT and CDR2 is YNNKEL (reference sequence). This CDR3 contains 16 residues. Between the trimmed V and J ends, which lost 4 bases and 1 base, there was a span of 16 bases. The CDR3 sequence is CASSPPWGGAQETQYF. CDR3 nucleotide sequence: TGTGCCAGCAGCCCTCCTTGGGGCGGGGCCCAAGAGACCCAGTACTTC.

On this clonotype: This may be a read error, as it is one base from a much larger clone. The chain is built from TRBV4-1 and TRBJ2-5; 8 nucleotides match TRBD1. The better agreement between TRBJ2-7 and the DNA end casts doubt on the J call. The CDR3 sequence is 14 residues long. The germline V gene encodes CDR1 MGHRA and CDR2 YSYEKL. The CDR3 sequence: CTSSQYDRGYEQYF. Here the CDR3 DNA reads TGCACCAGCAGCCAATACGACAGGGGCTACGAGCAGTACTTC.

The CDR3 DNA follows: TGTGCCAGCAGCTCCGCAGGGGGCGAGACAGATACGCAGTATTTT. This sequence encodes CASSSAGGETDTQYF. V gene TRBV7-3 combines with J gene TRBJ2-3; 8 nucleotides align to TRBD1. Unmatched junction bases numbered 6, after V lost 4 bases and J lost 3 bases. Germline lookup yields CDR1 SGHTA and CDR2 FQGTGA. The CDR3 contains 15 residues.

A remark on this clonotype: Sequence at one end of the junction differs from germline and may be a read error. In nucleotides, the CDR3 is TGTGCCGGCAGCCAAGCTAGCAATCAGCCCCAGCATTTT. Translated: CAGSQASNQPQHF. The V call is TRBV3-1, the J call TRBJ1-5; D unclear. CDR1 LGHDT and CDR2 YNNKEL come from the germline V gene (reference sequence). The CDR3 runs to 13 residues.

This clonotype has at least ten counts. V is TRBV6-2 or TRBV6-3 and J is TRBJ2-7; maybe TRBD2 (5 bases). CDR1 MNHEY and CDR2 SVGEGT come from the germline V gene. The CDR3 is 15 amino acids. V gave up 0 bases and J gave up 5 bases, with 14 bases separating them. Written as DNA, the CDR3 is TGTGCCAGCAGTTACTCGCGGGCCCCGAACAACGAGCAGTACTTC. This gives the protein CASSYSRAPNNEQYF.

The chain joins TRBV7-6 to TRBJ1-4; tentative D call: TRBD1 (5 bases). V was pared by 1 base and J by 7 bases, with 13 bases between. The germline gives CDR1 SGHVS, CDR2 FNYEAQ. The CDR3 length is 15 residues. The CDR3 loop is CASSLVSERGEKLFF. CDR3 sequence (DNA): TGTGCCAGCAGCTTAGTTTCGGAAAGGGGTGAAAAACTGTTTTTT.

Only a few counts were recorded for this clonotype. Germline is not matched at one junction end, which may reflect a read error. Here the CDR3 DNA reads TGCGCCAGCACGCCGACTAGCTCCCTCTACAGTGAGCAGTTCTTC. Translating gives CASTPTSSLYSEQFF. The chain combines TRBV5-1 with TRBJ2-1; TRBD2 matches at 7 bases. Germline V gene lookup returns CDR1 SGHRS and CDR2 YFSETQ. This CDR3 comprises 15 residues.

This clonotype was observed a handful of times. The chain couples TRBV10-3 to TRBJ2-3, with no clear D. Trimming removed 3 bases from V and 1 base from J, with 11 bases in between. CDR3 length: 15 residues. The germline V gene has CDR1 ENHRY and CDR2 SYGVKD. CDR3 coding DNA: TGTGCCATCAGTGAACCCGGTACGGGCACAGATACGCAGTATTTT. Its translation: CAISEPGTGTDTQYF.

The chain is built from TRBV18 and TRBJ2-1; 10 bases map to TRBD2. The CDR3 extends over 15 amino acids. With 6 bases clipped from V and 6 bases from J, the junction kept 8 bases outside the gene matches. Germline V gene data show CDR1 as KGHSH and CDR2 as LQKENI. This CDR3 is CASSLSGGSLNEQFF. The CDR3 DNA sequence: TGTGCCAGCTCCCTTAGCGGGGGGTCCCTCAATGAGCAGTTCTTC.

In this sample, this clonotype turned up a few times. This chain joins TRBV20-1 and TRBJ2-7, with 9 bases aligning to TRBD2. CDR1 and CDR2 (germline): DFQATT, SNEGSKA (reference sequence). V shed 6 bases and J 0 bases; nucleotides not matched to a gene: 9. The CDR3 has 15 amino acids. CDR3 nucleotide sequence: TGCAGTGCCCGGAGTACGACTAGCGGCTCCTACGAGCAGTACTTC. Translated, it gives CSARSTTSGSYEQYF.

This clonotype occurred a few times. This chain joins TRBV2 and TRBJ2-5; 7 bases align to TRBD1. This CDR3 contains 11 residues. Germline CDR1 SNHLY, CDR2 FYNNEI. Trimming removed 8 bases from V and 3 bases from J; junction bases left unmatched: 0. The chain's CDR3 is CASDREETQYF. CDR3 in DNA: TGTGCCAGCGACAGGGAAGAGACCCAGTACTTC. Supplemented by reference TRBV2 and TRBJ2-5, the full variable domain reads EPEVTQTPSHQVTQMGQEVILRCVPISNHLYFYWYRQILGQKVEFLVSFYNNEISEKSEIFDDQFSVERPDGSNFTLKIRSTKLEDSAMYFCASDREETQYFGPGTRLLVL.

Concerning this clonotype itself: One end of the junction fails to match germline, which may point to a read error. The chain carries TRBV4-3 and TRBJ2-1, with D possibly matching TRBD2 (5 bases). CDR3 length equals 17 residues. CDR1 is LGHNA and CDR2 is YSLEER in the germline V gene. In nucleotides, the CDR3 is TGCGCCAGCAGTCAAGATTTGACTAACCTCCGCGCGGGTGAGCAGTTCTTC. Protein product: CASSQDLTNLRAGEQFF.

To note about this clonotype: The junction departs from the called germline gene at one end, perhaps through a read error. The chain is built from TRBV6-2 or TRBV6-3 and TRBJ2-7; possibly TRBD1 for D (6 bases). The CDR3 length is 13 residues. Germline-derived CDR1 and CDR2 are MNHEY and SVGEGT. CDR3 protein: CVSSPGEPNEQYF. The DNA for the CDR3 is TGTGTCAGCAGCCCAGGGGAGCCTAACGAGCAGTACTTC.

This clonotype was observed many times. This rearrangement joins TRBV10-3 to TRBJ2-5, with TRBD1 matching over 9 bases. Trimming removed 11 bases from V and 3 bases from J; junction bases left unmatched: 4. This CDR3 is built from 12 residues. CDR1 and CDR2 (germline): ENHRY, SYGVKD. CDR3 residues: CAARTGEETQYF. The CDR3, as DNA: TGTGCCGCTCGGACAGGGGAAGAGACCCAGTACTTC.

The chain couples TRBV7-3 to TRBJ1-1, with 7 bases fitting TRBD1. The junction had 6 bases not matched to a gene; V was cut back by 4 bases and J by 1 base. The CDR3 extends over 15 amino acids. Per the germline V gene, CDR1 is SGHTA and CDR2 is FQGTGA. The CDR3 DNA follows: TGTGCCAGCAGCTCGACAGGGCTTGGGAACACTGAAGCTTTCTTT. Encoded protein: CASSSTGLGNTEAFF.

As to this clonotype: Given a much more abundant clone one base away, this may be a read error. The chain carries TRBV24-1 and TRBJ2-1; 8 bases fit TRBD1. The CDR3 contains 14 residues. Germline V gives CDR1 KGHDR, CDR2 SFDVKD. The CDR3 sequence is CAASDWTGYNEQFF. The CDR3 region has the DNA TGTGCCGCCAGTGACTGGACAGGGTACAATGAGCAGTTCTTC.

The sample holds a few counts of this clonotype. This chain connects TRBV21-1 to TRBJ1-2. TRBV21-1 is a pseudogene segment. CDR3 length: 13 residues. The CDR3 DNA sequence: TGTGCCAGCAGCAACGGCCCTTACTATGGCTACACCTTC. Its protein is CASSNGPYYGYTF.

The chain is built from TRBV6-1 and TRBJ2-3; D may be TRBD1 (5 bases). V lost 2 bases and J lost 7, with 13 bases in between. Germline V gene data show CDR1 as MNHNS and CDR2 as SASEGT. This CDR3 has 14 residues. CDR3 DNA sequence: TGTGCCAGCAGTGAACAGGAAAGGGGCAATACGCAGTATTTT. Residues: CASSEQERGNTQYF.

About this clonotype itself: A much larger clone lies a single base off, so this may be a read error. This chain connects TRBV18 to TRBJ1-2, with a weak D call TRBD1 (5 bases). Germline CDR1 and CDR2: KGHSH and LQKENI. V was trimmed by 5 bases and J by 6 bases, leaving 13 bases between them. This CDR3 has 13 residues. Here the CDR3 reads CASSTTGDHGYTF. CDR3 in DNA: TGTGCCAGCTCAACGACGGGGGACCATGGCTACACCTTC.

This clonotype was seen a handful of times. The chain links TRBV9 to TRBJ2-2, with 7 bases matching TRBD2. The junction had 13 bases not matched to a gene; V was cut back by 4 bases and J by 4 bases. The CDR3 covers 17 residues. The V gene's germline CDR1 is SGDLS and CDR2 YYNGEE. In DNA form, the CDR3 reads TGTGCCAGCAGCCGACCCGCGAGCGGGATCCTCACCGGGGAGCTGTTTTTT. Encoded protein: CASSRPASGILTGELFF. The whole variable domain, filled in from reference TRBV9 and TRBJ2-2, reads DSGVTQTPKHLITATGQRVTLRCSPRSGDLSVYWYQQSLDQGLQFLIQYYNGEERAKGNILERFSAQQFPDLHSELNLSSLELGDSALYFCASSRPASGILTGELFFGEGSRLTVL.

The chain combines TRBV20-1 with TRBJ2-7; no reliable D call. The CDR3 runs to 17 residues. The germline gives CDR1 DFQATT, CDR2 SNEGSKA (reference sequence). Between the trimmed V and J ends, which lost 0 bases and 2 bases, there was a span of 20 bases. Here the CDR3 reads CSAREAAYRGVPYEQYF. The CDR3, as DNA: TGCAGTGCTAGAGAGGCGGCTTACAGAGGCGTTCCCTACGAGCAGTACTTC.

A single count supports this clonotype. This chain uses TRBV20-1 with TRBJ2-1; D uncertain. The CDR3 totals 11 residues. Germline V gene lookup returns CDR1 DFQATT and CDR2 SNEGSKA (reference sequence). The ends were cut back, 8 bases at V and 4 bases at J, with 9 bases in the middle. The CDR3 nucleotides are TGCAGTACTATAGATTACAATGAGCAGTTCTTC. This translates into CSTIDYNEQFF.

The sample holds a few counts of this clonotype. The gene calls are TRBV4-1 and TRBJ2-3; TRBD2 matches at 13 bases. After removal of 4 bases from V and 7 bases from J, the junction contained 5 bases not matched to a gene. Germline V gene lookup returns CDR1 MGHRA and CDR2 YSYEKL. This CDR3 contains 15 residues. The CDR3 reads CASSPLAGGPYTQYF. The CDR3 DNA sequence: TGCGCCAGCAGCCCACTAGCGGGGGGGCCTTATACGCAGTATTTT.

The chain joins TRBV5-6 to TRBJ2-1; tentatively, D is TRBD2 (6 bases). The better agreement between TRBJ2-7 and the DNA end casts doubt on the J call. Germline CDR1 SGHDT, CDR2 YYEEEE. This CDR3 contains 14 residues. CDR3 sequence (DNA): TGTGCCAGCAGCCCGGCTGCTTGGGGGGACGAGCAGTACTTC. As protein: CASSPAAWGDEQYF.

Concerning this clonotype itself: A much larger clone differs from this one at a single base, so this may be a read error. The gene calls are TRBV6-5 and TRBJ2-5; 8 bases fit TRBD2. With the DNA end fitting TRBJ2-7 better, the J assignment may be wrong. This CDR3 is built from 14 residues. Germline loops: CDR1 MNHEY, CDR2 SVGAGI. This chain's CDR3 is CASSPGGVLCEQYF. The DNA for the CDR3 is TGTGCCAGCAGCCCGGGGGGGGTACTCTGCGAGCAGTACTTC.

This clonotype was detected only once. The genes are TRBV12-3 or TRBV12-4 and TRBJ1-3; D gene unclear. V was clipped by 4 bases and J by 4 bases, with 11 bases between them. This CDR3 contains 14 residues. For the CDR3, the DNA is TGTGCCAGCAGTTCCCGAGGTAGAGGAAACACCATATATTTT. Amino acid sequence: CASSSRGRGNTIYF.

This clonotype was seen repeatedly, ten times or more. The chain carries TRBV7-6 and TRBJ2-3; D might be TRBD2 (5 bases). V was shortened by 3 bases and J by 11 bases, with 12 bases between the two germline ends. Germline values: CDR1 SGHVS, CDR2 FNYEAQ. CDR3 length: 12 amino acids. CDR3 loop: CASSFPGSKQYF. CDR3 sequence (DNA): TGTGCCAGCAGCTTTCCGGGGTCCAAGCAGTATTTT. Drawing the rest from reference TRBV7-6 and TRBJ2-3, the complete variable domain is GAGVSQSPRYKVTKRGQDVALRCDPISGHVSLYWYRQALGQGPEFLTYFNYEAQQDKSGLPNDRFSAERPEGSISTLTIQRTEQRDSAMYRCASSFPGSKQYFGPGTRLTVL.